The clone carrying this TCR beta chain was seen a few times. The target antigen is unknown. Unique molecular identifiers were attached to individual cDNA molecules. From the 5' RACE reads, TCRdb called clonotypes with MiXCR, one entry per CDR3 protein. The table includes under 140,000 distinct CDR3 sequences, roughly 13% detected once. The data belong to a study of early T cells in non-severe SARS-CoV-2 infection. Overall study: The authors sequenced bulk RNA from unsorted whole blood, leaving chains unpaired. Findings of the study overall: Anti-spike CD8 responses were favored by VDJdb matching, which missed private and CD4 specificities.

Germline V gene data show CDR1 as SEHNR and CDR2 as FQNEAQ (reference sequence). This CDR3 has 15 residues. The V gene lost 1 base and the J gene lost 4 bases, with 13 bases spanning the gap. The gene calls are TRBV7-9 and TRBJ1-1, with D uncertain. This receptor was identified in an adult who was a healthcare worker with PCR-confirmed SARS-CoV-2 infection or an uninfected control (not recorded which). The sample here was whole blood, taken at baseline. The CDR3 nucleotides read TGTGCCAGCAGCTTAGGACCGCGGTGGGGCACTGAAGCTTTCTTT. Encoded protein: CASSLGPRWGTEAFF.